The 9 T cell receptor beta chains reported below all come from one sample, sequenced in a study of T cells after yellow fever vaccination. MiXCR, applied by TCRdb to the 5' RACE reads, yields one record per CDR3 protein. Of about 260,000 distinct CDR3 sequences listed, approximately 13% are singletons. This material consisted of CD4+ T cells sorted from PBMCs, taken 45 days after the yellow fever booster vaccination. The receptors derive from a man aged 30-40 years who received the YFV17D yellow fever vaccine.

The chain couples TRBV5-6 to TRBJ1-3; D uncertain. The V end lost 4 bases, the J end lost 4 bases, and 9 bases lay between the germline ends. Germline V gene lookup returns CDR1 SGHDT and CDR2 YYEEEE. CDR3 length: 13 amino acids. The CDR3: CASSRPGGNTIYF. CDR3 sequence (DNA): TGTGCCAGCAGCCGCCCGGGGGGAAACACCATATATTTT.

V and J are TRBV7-2 and TRBJ2-4, with D possibly being TRBD1 or TRBD2 (6 bases each). CDR1 is SGHTA, CDR2 FQGNSA, per germline. This CDR3 contains 14 residues. Trimming took off 5 bases at V and 3 bases at J, with 11 bases between the two ends. The CDR3 is CASSEQGLKNIQYF. CDR3 sequence (DNA): TGTGCCAGCAGCGAACAGGGACTCAAAAACATTCAGTACTTC.

This chain uses TRBV7-2 with TRBJ2-5, with a weak D call TRBD2 (6 bases). The length of the CDR3 is 15 residues. Germline V lookup: CDR1 SGHTA, CDR2 FQGNSA. Trimming cost V 1 base and J 5 bases, with 14 bases left between them. The CDR3 here is CASSLVGGAPETQYF. CDR3 DNA sequence: TGTGCCAGCAGCTTAGTGGGGGGAGCCCCGGAGACCCAGTACTTC.

The chain couples TRBV20-1 to TRBJ2-5; D could derive from TRBD1 or TRBD2 (5 bases each). Germline CDR1 is DFQATT and CDR2 is SNEGSKA (reference sequence). V was trimmed by 2 bases and J by 3 bases, leaving 10 bases between them. The CDR3 is 13 amino acids. DNA for the CDR3: TGCAGTGCTAGATGGGACGTCAAAGAGACCCAGTACTTC. This sequence encodes CSARWDVKETQYF.

The genes are TRBV12-3 or TRBV12-4 and TRBJ2-2, with 9 bases that match TRBD2. V was clipped by 6 bases and J by 3 bases; unmatched bases: 5. The length of the CDR3 is 15 residues. As DNA, the CDR3 is TGTGCCAGCAGAGCTAGCGGGAAGGACACCGGGGAGCTGTTTTTT. Translated, it gives CASRASGKDTGELFF.

This rearrangement joins TRBV11-3 to TRBJ2-7, with 7 bases identical to TRBD2. With 4 bases clipped from V and 1 base from J, the junction kept 4 bases outside the gene matches. The CDR3 is 14 amino acids. Germline V gene lookup returns CDR1 SGHNT and CDR2 YENEEA. CDR3 DNA: TGTGCCAGCAGCTATTCTAGCGGATCCTACGAGCAGTACTTC. Translating gives CASSYSSGSYEQYF.

This clonotype has ten or more counts. J is TRBJ2-1 and V is TRBV7-6; 11 bases align to TRBD2. The J segment lost 5 bases and the V segment lost 5 bases, leaving 5 bases of the junction unmatched. From germline, CDR1 is SGHVS and CDR2 FNYEAQ. The CDR3 length is 15 residues. In DNA form, the CDR3 reads TGTGCCAGCAGCCAGGGACTAGCGGAACACAATGAGCAGTTCTTC. It specifies CASSQGLAEHNEQFF. Looking up the rest from reference TRBV7-6 and TRBJ2-1 gives the full variable domain: GAGVSQSPRYKVTKRGQDVALRCDPISGHVSLYWYRQALGQGPEFLTYFNYEAQQDKSGLPNDRFSAERPEGSISTLTIQRTEQRDSAMYRCASSQGLAEHNEQFFGPGTRLTVL.

This clonotype has only a few counts. The genes are TRBV20-1 and TRBJ2-1; 11 nucleotides match TRBD1. The CDR3 totals 17 residues. Germline V gene lookup returns CDR1 DFQATT and CDR2 SNEGSKA (reference sequence). J lost 7 bases, V lost 1 base, and 12 bases had no gene match. CDR3 nucleotides: TGCAGTGCTAGAGCCTCCGGGACAGGGGGTATGATTAATGAGCAGTTCTTC. Amino acids: CSARASGTGGMINEQFF.

This clonotype was detected only a few times. The chain recombines TRBV7-7 with TRBJ2-2, with D hard to call. With 7 bases removed from V and 7 bases from J, the gap between germline ends came to 16 bases. Germline V gene lookup returns CDR1 SSHAT and CDR2 FNYEAQ (reference sequence). The CDR3 runs to 14 residues. CDR3 residues: CASTPGLQSGELFF. The CDR3 DNA follows: TGTGCCAGCACGCCGGGTCTCCAGAGCGGGGAGCTGTTTTTT.